This TCR beta chain was sequenced in a study of T cell clonality in common variable immunodeficiency. Germline-derived CDR1 and CDR2 are SGHNT and YYREEE (reference sequence). This CDR3 contains 15 residues. Trimming left V 2 bases short and J 5 bases short, with 15 bases between. The table came from immunoSEQ multiplex PCR; TCRdb's copy has only in-frame clones and leaves some out. This sample carries tens of thousands of clones, none of them present only once. This clone was seen repeatedly, ten times or more. The read ends 3 residues shy of where the CDR3 ends; the end is completed using the germline J gene.

The sample consisted of peripheral blood mononuclear cells. The TCR sequence derives from a person aged 18-70 years in good health. The V call is TRBV5-4, the J call TRBJ2-3; the D gene is possibly TRBD1 (6 bases). CDR3 DNA, as far as it was read: TGTGCCAGCAGCTTTCAAGGGGGAGTGGTAGATACG. It is translated as CASSFQGGVVDT. The full CDR3 sequence reads CASSFQGGVVDTQYF. Combining the CDR3 with reference TRBV5-4 and TRBJ2-3 gives the whole variable domain ETGVTQSPTHLIKTRGQQVTLRCSSQSGHNTVSWYQQALGQGPQFIFQYYREEENGRGNFPPRFSGLQFPNYSSELNVNALELDDSALYLCASSFQGGVVDTQYFGPGTRLTVL.